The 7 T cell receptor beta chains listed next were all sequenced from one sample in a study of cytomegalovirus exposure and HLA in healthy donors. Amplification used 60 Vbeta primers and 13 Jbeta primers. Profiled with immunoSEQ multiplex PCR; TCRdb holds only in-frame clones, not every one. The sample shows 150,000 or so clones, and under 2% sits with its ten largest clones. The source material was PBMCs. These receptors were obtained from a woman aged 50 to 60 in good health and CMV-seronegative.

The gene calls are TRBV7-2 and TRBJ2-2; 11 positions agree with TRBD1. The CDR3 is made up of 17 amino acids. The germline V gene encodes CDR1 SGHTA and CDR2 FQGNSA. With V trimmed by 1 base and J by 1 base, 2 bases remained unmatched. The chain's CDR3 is CASSLVGTGGNTGELFF. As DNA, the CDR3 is TGTGCCAGCAGCTTAGTGGGGACAGGGGGGAACACCGGGGAGCTGTTTTTT.

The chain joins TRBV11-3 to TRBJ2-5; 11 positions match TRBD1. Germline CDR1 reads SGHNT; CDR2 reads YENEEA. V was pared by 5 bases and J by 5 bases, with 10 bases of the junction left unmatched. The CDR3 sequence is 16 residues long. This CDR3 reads CASSARDRGDLETQYF. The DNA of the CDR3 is TGTGCCAGCAGCGCCCGGGACAGGGGGGATCTGGAGACCCAGTACTTC.

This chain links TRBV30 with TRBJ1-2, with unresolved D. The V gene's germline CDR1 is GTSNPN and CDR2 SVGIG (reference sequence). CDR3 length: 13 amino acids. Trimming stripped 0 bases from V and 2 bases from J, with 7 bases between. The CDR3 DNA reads TGTGCCTGGAGTGTACAGACCAACTATGGCTACACCTTC. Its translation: CAWSVQTNYGYTF.

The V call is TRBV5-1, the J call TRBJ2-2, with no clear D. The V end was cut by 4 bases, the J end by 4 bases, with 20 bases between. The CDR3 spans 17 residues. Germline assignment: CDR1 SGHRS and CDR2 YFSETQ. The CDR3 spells CASSNRPGVEATGELFF. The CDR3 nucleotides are TGCGCCAGCAGCAACCGGCCGGGTGTCGAGGCCACCGGGGAGCTGTTTTTT.

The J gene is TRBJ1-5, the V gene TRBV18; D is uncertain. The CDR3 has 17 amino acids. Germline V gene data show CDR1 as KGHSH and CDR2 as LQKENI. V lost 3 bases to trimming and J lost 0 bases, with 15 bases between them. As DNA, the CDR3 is TGTGCCAGCTCACCCTCGGGGAGGGTGACTAGCAATCAGCCCCAGCATTTT. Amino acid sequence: CASSPSGRVTSNQPQHF.

The CDR3, as DNA: TGTGCCAGCAGCTTAGGACAGAGCACAGATACGCAGTATTTT. Protein: CASSLGQSTDTQYF. The chain employs TRBV5-4 and TRBJ2-3, with a tentative D call TRBD1 (6 bases). Germline V gene sequence: CDR1 SGHNT, CDR2 YYREEE (reference sequence). V dropped 2 bases and J dropped 0 bases, with 7 bases sitting between them. This CDR3 is built from 14 residues.

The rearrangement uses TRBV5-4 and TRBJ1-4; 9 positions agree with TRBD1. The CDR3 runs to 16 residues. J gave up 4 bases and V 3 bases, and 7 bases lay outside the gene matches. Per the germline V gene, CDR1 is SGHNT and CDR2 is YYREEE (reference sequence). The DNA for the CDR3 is TGTGCCAGCAGCTCGGACAGGGGCATCTTTAATGAAAAACTGTTTTTT. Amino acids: CASSSDRGIFNEKLFF.